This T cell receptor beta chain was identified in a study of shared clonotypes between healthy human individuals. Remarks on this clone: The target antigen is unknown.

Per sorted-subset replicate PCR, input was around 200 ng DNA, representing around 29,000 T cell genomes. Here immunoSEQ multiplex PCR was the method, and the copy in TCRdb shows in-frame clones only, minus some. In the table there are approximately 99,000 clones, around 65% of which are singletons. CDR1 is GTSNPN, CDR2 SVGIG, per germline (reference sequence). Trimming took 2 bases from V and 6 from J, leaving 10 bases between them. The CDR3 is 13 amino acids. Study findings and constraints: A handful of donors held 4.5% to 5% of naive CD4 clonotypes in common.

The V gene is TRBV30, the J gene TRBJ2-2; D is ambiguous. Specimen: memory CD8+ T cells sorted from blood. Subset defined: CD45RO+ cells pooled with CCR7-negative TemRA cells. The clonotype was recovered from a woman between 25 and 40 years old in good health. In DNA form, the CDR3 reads TGTGCCTGGAGTACAGCCTTGCCCGGGGAGCTGTTTTTT. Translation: CAWSTALPGELFF.